Described below is a single T cell receptor (beta chain) sequence and its context. Its antigen is not identified. This entry belongs to a study of regulatory T cells in long-lasting Graves disease. Overall study findings and caveats: Persistent disease was characterized by preferential usage of TRBV28, TRBJ1-2 and TRBJ2-5.

This sample's time point: newly diagnosed GD, antithyroid drugs for less than 3 months. The TCR library was prepared using RNA isolated from PBMCs. The ends lost 0 bases at V and 12 bases at J; junction bases unmatched: 17. The CDR3 loop spans 16 amino acids. Germline CDR1 and CDR2: DFQATT and SNEGSKA (reference sequence). In building TCR beta libraries, iRepertoire HTBI primers were used together with Arm-PCR of CDR3 regions. One entry per CDR3 protein, called by TCRdb with MiXCR from the multiplex PCR reads. Found here are 360,000 or so distinct CDR3 sequences, approximately 12% of them singletons; the top ten hold 15% to 20%. The data also belong to a second study, concerning T cells in Graves' hyperthyroidism and ophthalmopathy. Turning to that study: Stable Graves' hyperthyroidism denoted no ophthalmopathy progression over 18 months.

The chain carries TRBV20-1 and TRBJ2-1; 7 bases fit TRBD1. The source of this sequence is a woman aged 18-29 years with Graves disease. Material: peripheral blood mononuclear cells (PBMCs), obtained at new diagnosis, from a patient treated with antithyroid drugs. The chain's CDR3 is CSARDLFGSSWDRQFF. The CDR3 bases are TGCAGTGCTAGAGATCTCTTTGGGTCTAGCTGGGACAGGCAGTTCTTC.